Shown below are 25 T cell receptor beta chains from a single sample sequenced in a study of control samples from healthy donors and cancer patients (TCRdb year 2020). Library generation was performed with the immunoSEQ multiplex PCR assay. Not all clones reach the TCRdb copy of this immuneACCESS table, which keeps in-frame sequences only. Checked studies attribute under half of the gap to unresolved V genes and leave the rest unexplained. The sample table gives roughly 200,000 clones. Clones ranked in the top ten supply under 2.5% of the sample. The sequenced material came from blood. The receptor source for this set is a woman aged 25 to 39 in good health.

V gene TRBV28 combines with J gene TRBJ1-2; no firm D call. Germline V gene lookup returns CDR1 MDHEN and CDR2 SYDVKM. Trimming stripped 4 bases from V and 8 bases from J, with 5 bases between. The CDR3 is made up of 10 amino acids. This CDR3 is CASSSRGYTF. CDR3 nucleotides: TGTGCCAGCAGTTCGAGGGGCTACACCTTC.

The chain links TRBV4-1 to TRBJ2-1; D is tentatively TRBD1 or TRBD2 (5 bases each). The CDR3 length is 15 residues. Germline V gene lookup returns CDR1 MGHRA and CDR2 YSYEKL. Trimming stripped 2 bases from V and 5 bases from J, with 13 bases between. CDR3 amino acids: CASSQRGAPNNEQFF. DNA of the CDR3: TGCGCCAGCAGCCAAAGAGGGGCCCCAAACAATGAGCAGTTCTTC.

The chain uses TRBV6-2 or TRBV6-3 and TRBJ1-1, with a weak D call TRBD1 (5 bases). The germline CDR1 and CDR2 sequences are MNHEY and SVGEGT. The V gene lost 4 bases and the J gene lost 0 bases, with 15 bases spanning the gap. The CDR3 is 16 residues long. The CDR3 protein is CASSSPLRQLNTEAFF. The CDR3, as DNA: TGTGCCAGCAGTTCACCCCTGAGACAGCTGAACACTGAAGCTTTCTTT.

The chain combines TRBV19 with TRBJ1-1, with D unclear. CDR3 size: 15 residues. Trimming removed 0 bases from V and 1 base from J, with 9 bases in between. Germline V gene sequence: CDR1 LNHDA, CDR2 SQIVND (reference sequence). CDR3 bases: TGTGCCAGTAGTATAGATCGGCGGCCGAACACTGAAGCTTTCTTT. Its translation: CASSIDRRPNTEAFF.

The CDR3 spells CATSRDMDRGSGYTF. For the CDR3, the DNA is TGTGCCACCAGCAGAGATATGGACAGGGGTTCTGGCTACACCTTC. The chain uses TRBV15 and TRBJ1-2; 9 nucleotides align to TRBD1. V was clipped by 0 bases and J by 7 bases; unmatched bases: 6. The CDR3 extends over 15 amino acids. The V gene's germline CDR1 is LNHNV and CDR2 YYDKDF (reference sequence).

The V call is TRBV5-4, the J call TRBJ1-1; D ambiguous. The germline V gene encodes CDR1 SGHNT and CDR2 YYREEE (reference sequence). Trimming took 0 bases from V and 2 from J, leaving 8 bases between them. The CDR3 is made up of 14 amino acids. The CDR3 reads CASSLGPINTEAFF. The CDR3 region has the DNA TGTGCCAGCAGCTTGGGTCCAATAAACACTGAAGCTTTCTTT.

The chain carries TRBV5-1 and TRBJ1-6; D uncertain. Trimming left V 4 bases short and J 8 bases short, with 13 bases between. The V gene's germline CDR1 is SGHRS and CDR2 YFSETQ. CDR3 length: 14 residues. CDR3 sequence (DNA): TGCGCCAGCAGCCGTAGGAGGTCGGATTCACCCCTCCACTTT. Its protein product is CASSRRRSDSPLHF.

This chain joins TRBV5-1 and TRBJ1-2; 8 nucleotides line up with TRBD1. Germline trimming cut 4 bases from V and 5 bases from J; bases unmatched to any gene: 10. This CDR3 has 15 amino acids. Per germline, CDR1 SGHRS and CDR2 YFSETQ. The CDR3 sequence: CASSPGTGPGYGYTF. The CDR3 coding sequence is TGCGCCAGCAGCCCTGGGACAGGCCCTGGGTATGGCTACACCTTC. Based on the CDR3 plus reference TRBV5-1 and TRBJ1-2, the full variable domain is KAGVTQTPRYLIKTRGQQVTLSCSPISGHRSVSWYQQTPGQGLQFLFEYFSETQRNKGNFPGRFSGRQFSNSRSEMNVSTLELGDSALYLCASSPGTGPGYGYTFGSGTRLTVV.

V gene TRBV28 combines with J gene TRBJ2-7, with a tentative D call TRBD2 (6 bases). Germline lookup yields CDR1 MDHEN and CDR2 SYDVKM. V lost 9 bases and J 0 bases, leaving 15 bases between the germline ends. The CDR3 is 14 amino acids. The CDR3 is CASSLGGSSYEQYF. CDR3 sequence (DNA): TGTGCCAGTTCCCTCGGGGGAAGCTCCTACGAGCAGTACTTC.

This sequence joins TRBV9 and TRBJ1-5; D is uncertain. The V gene lost 4 bases and the J gene lost 7 bases, with 12 bases spanning the gap. Germline V gene data show CDR1 as SGDLS and CDR2 as YYNGEE. CDR3 length equals 13 residues. For the CDR3, the DNA is TGTGCCAGCAGCCCCGACTGGCAACAGCCCCAGCATTTT. This translates into CASSPDWQQPQHF.

The chain combines TRBV27 with TRBJ1-6, with 8 bases matching TRBD1. The CDR3 sequence is 15 residues long. The V gene's germline CDR1 is MNHEY and CDR2 SMNVEV (reference sequence). V trimming: 3 bases; J trimming: 8 bases; junction bases outside the gene matches: 6. This CDR3 reads CASSFGDRTYSPLHF. The CDR3 DNA reads TGTGCCAGCAGTTTCGGGGACAGGACTTATTCACCCCTCCACTTT.

The chain links TRBV7-2 to TRBJ1-1; D uncertain. V was trimmed by 3 bases and J by 7 bases, leaving 12 bases between them. The CDR3 is 13 amino acids. The germline V gene has CDR1 SGHTA and CDR2 FQGNSA. The CDR3 protein is CASSFSRVHEAFF. In DNA form, the CDR3 reads TGTGCCAGCAGCTTCTCGAGGGTCCATGAAGCTTTCTTT.

This chain links TRBV5-1 with TRBJ1-2; D ambiguous. The CDR3 is 13 amino acids. CDR1 and CDR2 from the germline V gene are SGHRS and YFSETQ. Trimming pared 4 bases from V and 3 bases from J, leaving 10 bases between. The CDR3 DNA reads as TGCGCCAGCAGCCCCTCCCTCGACTATGGCTACACCTTC. Its translation is CASSPSLDYGYTF.

This rearrangement joins TRBV19 to TRBJ1-5; possible D gene TRBD1, 6 bases. The CDR3 has 16 amino acids. The germline V gene encodes CDR1 LNHDA and CDR2 SQIVND (reference sequence). V was clipped by 3 bases and J by 6 bases, with 18 bases between them. CDR3 in DNA: TGTGCCAGTAGTATCGGAGTTGGGGGAGGGGGTCAGCCCCAGCATTTT. Its translation is CASSIGVGGGGQPQHF. The variable domain in full, with the rest retrieved from reference TRBV19 and TRBJ1-5, is DGGITQSPKYLFRKEGQNVTLSCEQNLNHDAMYWYRQDPGQGLRLIYYSQIVNDFQKGDIAEGYSVSREKKESFPLTVTSAQKNPTAFYLCASSIGVGGGGQPQHFGDGTRLSIL.

V usage is TRBV6-2 or TRBV6-3 and J usage is TRBJ1-1; D remains ambiguous. CDR1 and CDR2 from the germline V gene are MNHEY and SVGEGT. The V end was cut by 2 bases, the J end by 1 base, with 5 bases between. The CDR3 totals 13 residues. The CDR3 protein is CASSYGQNTEAFF. CDR3 sequence (DNA): TGTGCCAGCAGTTACGGGCAGAACACTGAAGCTTTCTTT.

To note about this clone: A junction boundary mismatches the germline segment, possibly from a read error. The chain recombines TRBV2 with TRBJ1-3, with unresolved D. Germline loops: CDR1 SNHLY, CDR2 FYNNEI. The CDR3 is made up of 14 amino acids. CDR3 DNA: TGTGCCAGCAGTCAAGCAAGCTCTGGAAACACCATATATTTT. Amino acid sequence: CASSQASSGNTIYF.

J is TRBJ1-2 and V is TRBV15; D unresolved. V lost 1 base, J lost 2 bases, and 14 bases lay in between. This CDR3 has 16 residues. Germline V gene data show CDR1 as LNHNV and CDR2 as YYDKDF (reference sequence). Written as DNA, the CDR3 is TGTGCCACCAGCAGAGCAGGCCGACTGATGAACTATGGCTACACCTTC. This codes for CATSRAGRLMNYGYTF.

Comments on this clone: Other nucleotide sequences in the sample specify the same CDR3. This chain joins TRBV6-4 and TRBJ2-3, with 9 bases that match TRBD2. From germline, CDR1 is MRHNA and CDR2 SNTAGT. The CDR3 is 15 amino acids. V trimming: 0 bases; J trimming: 4 bases; junction bases outside the gene matches: 2. The CDR3 reads CASSDSSGGADTQYF. Here the CDR3 DNA reads TGTGCCAGCAGTGACTCTAGCGGGGGCGCAGATACGCAGTATTTT.

This chain connects TRBV19 to TRBJ1-5; 9 bases align to TRBD1. Germline CDR1 reads LNHDA; CDR2 reads SQIVND (reference sequence). The CDR3 covers 14 residues. V shed 10 bases and J 7 bases; nucleotides not matched to a gene: 11. CDR3 sequence reads: CATTGGAGRQPQHF. CDR3 bases: TGTGCCACCACAGGGGGCGCGGGGAGACAGCCCCAGCATTTT.

The chain recombines TRBV30 with TRBJ1-1; D gene unclear. Germline lookup yields CDR1 GTSNPN and CDR2 SVGIG (reference sequence). Between the trimmed V and J ends, which lost 1 base and 1 base, there was a span of 13 bases. CDR3 length equals 15 residues. As DNA, the CDR3 is TGTGCCTGGAGTGCCCCTCACACAGAGAACACTGAAGCTTTCTTT. Translating gives CAWSAPHTENTEAFF. Looking up the rest from reference TRBV30 and TRBJ1-1 gives the full variable domain: SQTIHQWPATLVQPVGSPLSLECTVEGTSNPNLYWYRQAAGRGLQLLFYSVGIGQISSEVPQNLSASRPQDRQFILSSKKLLLSDSGFYLCAWSAPHTENTEAFFGQGTRLTVV.

A word on this clone: The junction differs from germline at one of its ends, possibly a read error. The chain employs TRBV7-9 and TRBJ2-1; TRBD1 agrees at 7 bases. Germline-derived CDR1 and CDR2 are SEHNR and FQNEAQ (reference sequence). The CDR3 is 18 amino acids. CDR3 residues: CASSIAPYRGHSYNEQFF. CDR3 nucleotides: TGTGCCAGCAGCATAGCCCCTTACAGGGGACACTCCTACAATGAGCAGTTCTTC.

The chain links TRBV18 to TRBJ1-5; D gene uncertain. Between the trimmed V and J ends, which lost 3 bases and 6 bases, there was a span of 18 bases. This CDR3 contains 16 residues. Per the germline V gene, CDR1 is KGHSH and CDR2 is LQKENI. The chain's CDR3 is CASSPFPGSPGQPQHF. In DNA, the CDR3 is TGTGCCAGCTCACCCTTTCCCGGGTCCCCCGGTCAGCCCCAGCATTTT.

This chain connects TRBV7-6 to TRBJ2-1; 9 bases align to TRBD2. The ends lost 1 base at V and 4 bases at J; junction bases unmatched: 11. CDR1 is SGHVS and CDR2 is FNYEAQ in the germline V gene. CDR3 length equals 18 residues. The CDR3 protein is CASSLGRLGGGAYNEQFF. The CDR3 DNA follows: TGTGCCAGCAGCTTAGGACGACTAGGCGGGGGGGCATACAATGAGCAGTTCTTC.

The CDR3 coding sequence is TGTGCCATCAGTGCGACGGGGGGGCCCATTCAGCCCCAGCATTTT. Protein sequence: CAISATGGPIQPQHF. The genes are TRBV10-3 and TRBJ1-5; perhaps TRBD1 as D (6 bases). The ends were cut back, 4 bases at V and 6 bases at J, with 16 bases in the middle. This CDR3 has 15 residues. Germline V CDR1 and CDR2: ENHRY, SYGVKD.

The V and J genes are TRBV10-2 and TRBJ2-1; possibly TRBD1 for D (6 bases). In germline, CDR1 is WSHSY, CDR2 SAAADI. Trimming removed 7 bases from V and 7 bases from J, with 14 bases in between. The CDR3 totals 13 residues. This chain's CDR3 is CASMESGANEQFF. DNA of the CDR3: TGCGCCAGCATGGAATCAGGGGCGAATGAGCAGTTCTTC.